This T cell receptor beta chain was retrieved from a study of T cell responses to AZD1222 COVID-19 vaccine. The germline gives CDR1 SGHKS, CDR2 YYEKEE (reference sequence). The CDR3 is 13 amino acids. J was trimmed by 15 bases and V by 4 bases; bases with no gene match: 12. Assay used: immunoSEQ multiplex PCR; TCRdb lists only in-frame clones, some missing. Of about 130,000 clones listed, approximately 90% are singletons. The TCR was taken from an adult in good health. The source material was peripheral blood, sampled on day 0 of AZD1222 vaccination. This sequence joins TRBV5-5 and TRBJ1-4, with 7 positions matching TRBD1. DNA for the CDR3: TGTGCCAGCAGCCCAAACAGGGGCGGCTCAGTGTTTTTT. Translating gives CASSPNRGGSVFF.